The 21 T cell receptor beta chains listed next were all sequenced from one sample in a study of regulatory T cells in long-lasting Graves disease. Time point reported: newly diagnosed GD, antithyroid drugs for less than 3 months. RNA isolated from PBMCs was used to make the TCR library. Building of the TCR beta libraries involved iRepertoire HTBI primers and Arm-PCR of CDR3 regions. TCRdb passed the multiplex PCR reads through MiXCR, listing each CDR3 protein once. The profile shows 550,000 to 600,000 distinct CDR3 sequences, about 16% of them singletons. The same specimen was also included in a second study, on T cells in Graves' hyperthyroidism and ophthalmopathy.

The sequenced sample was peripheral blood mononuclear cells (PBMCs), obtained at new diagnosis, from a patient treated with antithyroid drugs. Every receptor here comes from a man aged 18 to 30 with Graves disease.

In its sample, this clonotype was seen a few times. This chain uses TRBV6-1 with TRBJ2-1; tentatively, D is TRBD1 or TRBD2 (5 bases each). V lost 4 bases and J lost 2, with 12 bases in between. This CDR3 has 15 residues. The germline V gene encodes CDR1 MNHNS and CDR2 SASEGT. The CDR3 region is CASSVSRGAYNEQFF. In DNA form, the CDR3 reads TGTGCCAGCAGTGTTAGTCGAGGGGCCTACAATGAGCAGTTCTTC.

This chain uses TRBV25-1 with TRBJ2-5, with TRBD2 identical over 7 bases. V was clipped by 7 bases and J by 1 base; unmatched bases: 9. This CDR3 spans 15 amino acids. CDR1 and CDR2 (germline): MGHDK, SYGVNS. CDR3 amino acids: CASIWASGAQETQYF. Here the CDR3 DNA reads TGTGCCAGCATCTGGGCTAGCGGAGCCCAAGAGACCCAGTACTTC.

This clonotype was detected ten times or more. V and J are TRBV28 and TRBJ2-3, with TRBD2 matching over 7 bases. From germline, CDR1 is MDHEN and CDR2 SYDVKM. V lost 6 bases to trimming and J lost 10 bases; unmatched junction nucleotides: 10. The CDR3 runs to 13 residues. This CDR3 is CASRGGTNSPQYF. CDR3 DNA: TGTGCCAGCAGGGGCGGGACTAATAGTCCGCAGTATTTT.

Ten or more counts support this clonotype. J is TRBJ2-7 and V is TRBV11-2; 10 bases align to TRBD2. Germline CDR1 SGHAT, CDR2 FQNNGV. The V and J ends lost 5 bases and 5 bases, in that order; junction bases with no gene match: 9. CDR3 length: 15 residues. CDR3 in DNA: TGTGCCAGCAGCCTGGCGGTAGCGGGAGGCGACGAGCAGTACTTC. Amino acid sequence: CASSLAVAGGDEQYF.

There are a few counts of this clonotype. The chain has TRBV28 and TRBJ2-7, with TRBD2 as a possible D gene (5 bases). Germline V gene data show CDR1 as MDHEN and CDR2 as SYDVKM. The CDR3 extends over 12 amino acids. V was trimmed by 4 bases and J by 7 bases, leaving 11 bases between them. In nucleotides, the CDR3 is TGTGCCAGCAGTTCACGGGGTTTGGAGCAGTACTTC. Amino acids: CASSSRGLEQYF.

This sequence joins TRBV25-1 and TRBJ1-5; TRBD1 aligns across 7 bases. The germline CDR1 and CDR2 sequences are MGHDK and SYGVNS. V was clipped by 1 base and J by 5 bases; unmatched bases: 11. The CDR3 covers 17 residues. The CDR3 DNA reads TGTGCCAGCAGTGAATTATGGGGAACAGGGGTATATCAGCCCCAGCATTTT. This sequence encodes CASSELWGTGVYQPQHF.

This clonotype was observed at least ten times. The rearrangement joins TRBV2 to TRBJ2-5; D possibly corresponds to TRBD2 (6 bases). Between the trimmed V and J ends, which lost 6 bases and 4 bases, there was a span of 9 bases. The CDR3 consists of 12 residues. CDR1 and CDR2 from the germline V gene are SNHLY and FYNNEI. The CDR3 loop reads CASRAAGETQYF. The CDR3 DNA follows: TGTGCCAGCAGAGCAGCGGGAGAGACCCAGTACTTC.

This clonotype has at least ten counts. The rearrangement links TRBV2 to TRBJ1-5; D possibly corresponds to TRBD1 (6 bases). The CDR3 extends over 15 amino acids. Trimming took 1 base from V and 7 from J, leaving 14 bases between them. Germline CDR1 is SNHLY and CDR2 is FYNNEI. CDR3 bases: TGTGCCAGCAGTGAAGTGACGGGGGCCGGGCAGCCCCAGCATTTT. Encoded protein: CASSEVTGAGQPQHF.

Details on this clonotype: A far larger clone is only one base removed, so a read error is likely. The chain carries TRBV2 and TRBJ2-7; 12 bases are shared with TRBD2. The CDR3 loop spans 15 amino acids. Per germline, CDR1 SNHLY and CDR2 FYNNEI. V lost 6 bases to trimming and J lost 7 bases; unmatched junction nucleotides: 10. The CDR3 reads CASSGLAGLYNEQYF. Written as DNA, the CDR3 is TGTGCCAGCAGCGGACTAGCGGGACTCTACAATGAGCAGTACTTC.

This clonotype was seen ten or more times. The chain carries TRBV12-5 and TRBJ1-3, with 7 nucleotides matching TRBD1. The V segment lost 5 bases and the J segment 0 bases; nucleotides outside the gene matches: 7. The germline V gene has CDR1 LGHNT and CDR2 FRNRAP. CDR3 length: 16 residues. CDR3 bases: TGTGCTAGTGGTCCGGGACAGTCTCCCTCTGGAAACACCATATATTTT. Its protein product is CASGPGQSPSGNTIYF.

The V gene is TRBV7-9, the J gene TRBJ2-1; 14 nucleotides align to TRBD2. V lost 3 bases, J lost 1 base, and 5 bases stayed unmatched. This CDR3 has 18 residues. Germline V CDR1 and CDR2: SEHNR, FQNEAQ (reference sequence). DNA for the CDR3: TGTGCCAGCAGCTTCCGAGGACTAGCGGGAGGTTCCTACAATGAGCAGTTCTTC. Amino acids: CASSFRGLAGGSYNEQFF.

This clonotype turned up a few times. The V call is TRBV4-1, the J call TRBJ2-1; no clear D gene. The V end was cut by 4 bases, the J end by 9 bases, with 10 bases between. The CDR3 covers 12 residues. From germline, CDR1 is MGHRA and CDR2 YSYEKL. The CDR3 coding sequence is TGCGCCAGCAGCCTTCCAAGTTTTGAGCAGTTCTTC. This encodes CASSLPSFEQFF.

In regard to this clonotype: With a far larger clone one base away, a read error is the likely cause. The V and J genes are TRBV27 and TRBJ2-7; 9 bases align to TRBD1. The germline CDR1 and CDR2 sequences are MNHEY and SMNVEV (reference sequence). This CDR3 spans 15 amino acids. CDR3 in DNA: TGTGCCAGCAGTCCCGGGACAGGGTCCTACAATGAGCAGTCCTTC. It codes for CASSPGTGSYNEQSF.

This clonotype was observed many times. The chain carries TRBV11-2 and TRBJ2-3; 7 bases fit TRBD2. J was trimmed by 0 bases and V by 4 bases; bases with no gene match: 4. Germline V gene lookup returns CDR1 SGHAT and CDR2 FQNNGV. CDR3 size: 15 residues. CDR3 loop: CASSSSGVSTDTQYF. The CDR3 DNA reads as TGTGCCAGCAGCTCAAGCGGGGTTAGCACAGATACGCAGTATTTT.

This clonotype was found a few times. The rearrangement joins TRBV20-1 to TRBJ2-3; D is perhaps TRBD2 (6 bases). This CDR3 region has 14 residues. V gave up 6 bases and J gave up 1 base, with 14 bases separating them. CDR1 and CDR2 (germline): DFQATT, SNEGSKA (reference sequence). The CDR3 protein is CSALLPGGTDTQYF. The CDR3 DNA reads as TGCAGTGCCCTGTTGCCGGGGGGCACAGATACGCAGTATTTT.

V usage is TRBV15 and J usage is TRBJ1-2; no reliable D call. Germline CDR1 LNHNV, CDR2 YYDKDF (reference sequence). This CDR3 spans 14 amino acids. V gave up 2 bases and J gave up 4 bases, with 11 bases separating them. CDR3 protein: CATSRSDMPYGYTF. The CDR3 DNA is TGTGCCACCAGCAGATCCGACATGCCCTATGGCTACACCTTC. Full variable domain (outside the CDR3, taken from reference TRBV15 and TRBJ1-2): DAMVIQNPRYQVTQFGKPVTLSCSQTLNHNVMYWYQQKSSQAPKLLFHYYDKDFNNEADTPDNFQSRRPNTSFCFLDIRSPGLGDTAMYLCATSRSDMPYGYTFGSGTRLTVV.

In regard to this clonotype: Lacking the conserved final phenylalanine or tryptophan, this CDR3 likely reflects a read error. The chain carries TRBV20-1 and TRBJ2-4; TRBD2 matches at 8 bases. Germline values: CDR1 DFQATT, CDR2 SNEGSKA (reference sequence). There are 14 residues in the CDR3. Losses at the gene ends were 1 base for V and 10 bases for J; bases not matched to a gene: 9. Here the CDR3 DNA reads TGCAGTGCTAGAGTCGGCAGCGGGAGAGGGATTCAGTACTCC. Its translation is CSARVGSGRGIQYS.

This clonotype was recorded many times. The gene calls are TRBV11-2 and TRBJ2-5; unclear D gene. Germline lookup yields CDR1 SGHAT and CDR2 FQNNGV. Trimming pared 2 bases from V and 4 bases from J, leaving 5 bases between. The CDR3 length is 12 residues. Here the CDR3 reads CASSLMIETQYF. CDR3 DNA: TGTGCCAGCAGCTTAATGATAGAGACCCAGTACTTC.

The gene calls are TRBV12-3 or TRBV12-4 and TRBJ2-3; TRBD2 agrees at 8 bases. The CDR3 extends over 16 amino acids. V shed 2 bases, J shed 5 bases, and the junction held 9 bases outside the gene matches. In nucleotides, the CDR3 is TGTGCCAGCAGTTTAAGGTTGGCGGGAGGAATAGATACGCAGTATTTT. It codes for CASSLRLAGGIDTQYF.

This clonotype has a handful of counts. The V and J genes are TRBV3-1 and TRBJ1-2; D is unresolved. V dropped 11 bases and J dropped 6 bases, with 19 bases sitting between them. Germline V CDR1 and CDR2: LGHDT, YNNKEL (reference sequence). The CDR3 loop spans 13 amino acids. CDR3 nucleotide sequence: TGTGCCGCGGGCGGGCGGACCTGGGATGGCTACACCTTC. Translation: CAAGGRTWDGYTF.

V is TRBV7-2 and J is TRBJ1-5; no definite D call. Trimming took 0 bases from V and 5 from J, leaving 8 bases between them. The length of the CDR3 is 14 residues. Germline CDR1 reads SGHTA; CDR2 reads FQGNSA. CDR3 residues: CASSLAGSYQPQHF. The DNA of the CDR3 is TGTGCCAGCAGCTTAGCAGGCAGCTATCAGCCCCAGCATTTT.